Following are 29 T cell receptor beta chains from one sample sequenced in a study of identical twins (dated by TCRdb to 2016 to 2017). Library preparation was by 5' RACE. The instrument was an Illumina HiSeq 2000. TCRdb took the public reads, trimmed them with fastp at Q25, ran MiXCR for clone calling and kept in-frame beta chains. Rows with one shared CDR3 protein collapse into an entry with the most common genes and DNA. Within this sample are about 240,000 distinct CDR3 sequences, with more than 9% of them counted one time only. Jointly, the top ten make up roughly 10% of the sample. The material sequenced was memory T cells sorted from blood. Per the publication, the cell subset or site label means: CD45RO+ enriched T cells. The source is a man between 50 and 59 years old in good health.

This clonotype was counted at least ten times. This rearrangement joins TRBV5-1 to TRBJ2-4; TRBD2 agrees at 10 bases. With 8 bases clipped from V and 5 bases from J, the junction kept 7 bases outside the gene matches. CDR3 length: 14 residues. Looked up from germline, CDR1 is SGHRS and CDR2 is YFSETQ. The CDR3 sequence: CASSSGGGENIQYF. The CDR3 coding sequence is TGCGCCAGTTCTAGCGGGGGCGGGGAAAACATTCAGTACTTC.

V usage is TRBV5-6 and J usage is TRBJ1-6; no definite D call. The CDR3 runs 13 residues. V was shortened by 3 bases and J by 14 bases, with 15 bases between the two germline ends. Looked up from germline, CDR1 is SGHDT and CDR2 is YYEEEE. The CDR3 coding sequence is TGTGCCAGCAGCTGGGGTGATGGCGGGACCCTCCACTTT. Protein product: CASSWGDGGTLHF.

This clonotype was observed a few times. The V gene is TRBV5-1, the J gene TRBJ2-1, with 8 positions matching TRBD2. This CDR3 is 20 amino acids long. Germline CDR1 reads SGHRS; CDR2 reads YFSETQ. The trim removed 6 bases at V and 8 bases at J, leaving 28 bases unmatched. DNA of the CDR3: TGCGCCAGCAACGCAAACCCGACTTTTCCGGGGGGGCAGGTAATAGATGAGCAGTTCTTC. Residues: CASNANPTFPGGQVIDEQFF.

This clonotype has a count of ten or more. The rearrangement joins TRBV7-4 to TRBJ2-2; D remains ambiguous. The V end lost 6 bases, the J end lost 0 bases, and 17 bases lay between the germline ends. Per germline, CDR1 SGHVT and CDR2 SQSDAQ. The CDR3 runs to 17 residues. CDR3 sequence (DNA): TGTGCCAGCAGTTCCGGTGGGTTCAGGCCGAACACCGGGGAGCTGTTTTTT. Translated, it gives CASSSGGFRPNTGELFF.

The chain has TRBV5-4 and TRBJ2-1; TRBD1 aligns across 9 bases. V gave up 4 bases and J gave up 5 bases; unmatched junction bases: 10. This CDR3 is 16 amino acids long. Germline V gene lookup returns CDR1 SGHNT and CDR2 YYREEE (reference sequence). The CDR3 DNA follows: TGTGCCAGCAGCCCACCTGGGACAGGGCTAAACAATGAGCAGTTCTTC. It encodes CASSPPGTGLNNEQFF.

This clonotype was recorded a few times. CDR3 sequence: CASSLEVGRFYEQYF. The CDR3, as DNA: TGCGCCAGCAGCTTGGAGGTTGGTCGGTTCTACGAGCAGTACTTC. V usage is TRBV5-1 and J usage is TRBJ2-7; D remains ambiguous. Germline assignment: CDR1 SGHRS and CDR2 YFSETQ. The CDR3 totals 15 residues. Trimming removed 0 bases from V and 3 bases from J, with 13 bases in between.

This clonotype appeared a few times. The V gene is TRBV4-1, the J gene TRBJ2-1, with D possibly TRBD1 on 6 matching bases. The V end was cut by 0 bases, the J end by 5 bases, with 17 bases between. The germline gives CDR1 MGHRA, CDR2 YSYEKL. The CDR3 loop spans 17 amino acids. This CDR3 reads CASSQDPGSRGNNEQFF. The CDR3 region has the DNA TGCGCCAGCAGCCAAGACCCTGGGTCCAGGGGTAACAATGAGCAGTTCTTC.

This clonotype was counted many times. V usage is TRBV6-2 or TRBV6-3 and J usage is TRBJ1-3, with a weak D call TRBD1 (6 bases). Germline values: CDR1 MNHEY, CDR2 SVGEGT. Trimming took 6 bases from V and 3 from J, leaving 15 bases between them. The length of the CDR3 is 15 residues. Here the CDR3 DNA reads TGTGCCAGCAGAGCGACAGGCGGCGGTGGAAACACCATATATTTT. Translated, it gives CASRATGGGGNTIYF.

There are many counts of this clonotype. The chain joins TRBV12-3 or TRBV12-4 to TRBJ2-1; D is possibly TRBD2 (6 bases). The CDR3 is made up of 14 amino acids. V lost 6 bases and J lost 7, with 16 bases in between. Here the CDR3 reads CASSLLLEGNEQFF. The CDR3 DNA reads as TGTGCCAGCAGCCTCCTCTTGGAGGGGAATGAGCAGTTCTTC.

This sequence joins TRBV29-1 and TRBJ1-2; 9 bases match TRBD1. Per the germline V gene, CDR1 is SQVTM and CDR2 is ANQGSEA. CDR3 length: 14 amino acids. The trim removed 7 bases at V and 4 bases at J, leaving 10 bases unmatched. This chain's CDR3 is CSAATGGGGYGYTF. Here the CDR3 DNA reads TGCAGCGCCGCAACAGGGGGCGGCGGCTATGGCTACACCTTC.

This clonotype appeared a few times. The V gene is TRBV12-3 or TRBV12-4, the J gene TRBJ2-7, with TRBD1 identical over 9 bases. The CDR3 has 17 amino acids. V shed 4 bases and J 3 bases; nucleotides not matched to a gene: 13. CDR3 residues: CASSSQNRGQPVYEQYF. For the CDR3, the DNA is TGTGCCAGCAGTTCCCAGAACAGGGGGCAACCCGTCTACGAGCAGTACTTC.

This clonotype came up a few times. V gene TRBV4-1 combines with J gene TRBJ1-3; possibly TRBD1 for D (5 bases). V lost 3 bases, J lost 4 bases, and 19 bases lay in between. This CDR3 comprises 17 residues. CDR1 and CDR2 from the germline V gene are MGHRA and YSYEKL. The DNA for the CDR3 is TGCGCCAGCAGCCAGACACCCTCCCAGGGTGCGGGAAACACCATATATTTT. Encoded protein: CASSQTPSQGAGNTIYF.

The V and J genes are TRBV6-2 or TRBV6-3 and TRBJ1-1; D remains ambiguous. The CDR3 contains 14 residues. Trimming shortened V by 0 bases and J by 4 bases, and 9 bases separated the two germline ends. Germline CDR1 MNHEY, CDR2 SVGEGT. This chain's CDR3 is CASSYSSLSTEAFF. The CDR3 DNA sequence: TGTGCCAGCAGTTACTCCTCGTTGAGCACTGAAGCTTTCTTT.

CDR3 amino acids: CASSRVGRGLTYEQYF. The DNA for the CDR3 is TGTGCCAGCAGCCGAGTAGGTAGGGGGCTGACCTACGAGCAGTACTTC. The chain is built from TRBV28 and TRBJ2-7; 7 positions match TRBD1. The CDR3 spans 16 residues. V trimming: 6 bases; J trimming: 2 bases; junction bases outside the gene matches: 13. Germline V CDR1 and CDR2: MDHEN, SYDVKM.

The V and J genes are TRBV14 and TRBJ2-3, with TRBD2 identical over 10 bases. V shed 2 bases and J 0 bases; nucleotides not matched to a gene: 5. Germline values: CDR1 SGHDN, CDR2 FVKESK. This CDR3 comprises 17 residues. CDR3: CASSQPGLATSTDTQYF. The CDR3 DNA is TGTGCCAGCAGCCAACCGGGACTAGCGACCAGCACAGATACGCAGTATTTT.

This clonotype was recorded at least ten times. This rearrangement joins TRBV15 to TRBJ2-7, with a weak D call TRBD1 (5 bases). Per the germline V gene, CDR1 is LNHNV and CDR2 is YYDKDF (reference sequence). The V gene lost 0 bases and the J gene lost 2 bases, with 14 bases spanning the gap. CDR3 size: 16 residues. DNA for the CDR3: TGTGCCACCAGCAGAGATAGTGTAACAGGTACCTACGAGCAGTACTTC. Encoded protein: CATSRDSVTGTYEQYF.

In its sample, this clonotype was seen many times. The gene calls are TRBV3-1 and TRBJ2-7; D not certain. Germline CDR1 reads LGHDT; CDR2 reads YNNKEL (reference sequence). The CDR3 sequence is 12 residues long. V shed 1 base and J shed 3 bases, with 4 bases lying between them. CDR3 nucleotides: TGTGCCAGCAGCCAAGTTGTCTACGAGCAGTACTTC. Translated: CASSQVVYEQYF.

In its sample, this clonotype was seen a few times. The J gene is TRBJ1-3, the V gene TRBV12-3 or TRBV12-4; a possible D gene is TRBD1 (5 bases). The CDR3 sequence is 15 residues long. V was clipped by 6 bases and J by 4 bases, with 16 bases between them. CDR3 nucleotide sequence: TGTGCCAGCAGCTACGGACACGCCGCAGGAAACACCATATATTTT. Translation: CASSYGHAAGNTIYF.

At least ten counts were recorded for this clonotype. The gene calls are TRBV12-3 or TRBV12-4 and TRBJ1-2; D is unclear. The CDR3 consists of 12 residues. V shed 1 base and J shed 8 bases, with 8 bases lying between them. The chain's CDR3 is CASSLGVGGYTF. CDR3 bases: TGTGCCAGCAGTTTAGGGGTTGGAGGCTACACCTTC.

The CDR3 nucleotides are TGTGCCAGCAGCTTAAGTGTAGCGGAAATCCCCAATGAGCAGTTCTTC. This gives the protein CASSLSVAEIPNEQFF. The chain carries TRBV7-2 and TRBJ2-1, with a tentative D call TRBD2 (6 bases). The CDR3 spans 16 residues. Trimming removed 2 bases at V and 6 bases at J, with 17 bases between. Germline V gives CDR1 SGHTA, CDR2 FQGNSA.

The J gene is TRBJ2-7, the V gene TRBV6-2 or TRBV6-3; 8 nucleotides align to TRBD2. With V trimmed by 6 bases and J by 4 bases, 14 bases remained unmatched. The CDR3 has 16 residues. The germline V gene encodes CDR1 MNHEY and CDR2 SVGEGT. The CDR3 DNA reads TGTGCCAGCAGCCGCGAATCAAGCGGGAGATGGTACGAGCAGTACTTC. Its protein is CASSRESSGRWYEQYF.

This clonotype was detected ten times or more. This chain uses TRBV15 with TRBJ2-3, with TRBD2 identical over 11 bases. Germline trimming cut 0 bases from V and 0 bases from J; bases unmatched to any gene: 2. This CDR3 has 17 amino acids. The germline CDR1 and CDR2 sequences are LNHNV and YYDKDF (reference sequence). The CDR3 spells CATSRDLAGGSTDTQYF. CDR3 in DNA: TGTGCCACCAGCAGAGACTTAGCGGGGGGGAGCACAGATACGCAGTATTTT.

This clonotype was counted ten times or more. The chain is built from TRBV9 and TRBJ1-2; D uncertain. CDR1 and CDR2 (germline): SGDLS, YYNGEE. This CDR3 contains 15 residues. Trimming pared 3 bases from V and 2 bases from J, leaving 14 bases between. The CDR3: CASSATYNGNYGYTF. The DNA of the CDR3 is TGTGCCAGCAGCGCCACTTACAACGGGAACTATGGCTACACCTTC.

This clonotype has only one observation. The chain recombines TRBV11-3 with TRBJ2-5; D gene ambiguous. Germline values: CDR1 SGHNT, CDR2 YENEEA. Trimming pared 1 base from V and 1 base from J, leaving 10 bases between. The CDR3 is 15 amino acids. The DNA for the CDR3 is TGTGCCAGCAGCTTAGGGGTTGGCGGCCAAGAGACCCAGTACTTC. Amino acid sequence: CASSLGVGGQETQYF.

In its sample, this clonotype was seen a few times. The chain carries TRBV11-2 and TRBJ1-2; D is unclear. The germline CDR1 and CDR2 sequences are SGHAT and FQNNGV. V dropped 1 base and J dropped 4 bases, with 10 bases sitting between them. The CDR3 has 14 residues. The CDR3 reads CASSLVGTLYGYTF. As DNA, the CDR3 is TGTGCCAGCAGCTTAGTCGGCACGCTCTATGGCTACACCTTC.

The V gene is TRBV18, the J gene TRBJ2-1, with D uncertain. The CDR3 extends over 14 amino acids. Looked up from germline, CDR1 is KGHSH and CDR2 is LQKENI. With 3 bases removed from V and 5 bases from J, the gap between germline ends came to 11 bases. CDR3 DNA sequence: TGTGCCAGCTCACCCGGCGTTGTCGACAATGAGCAGTTCTTC. Protein sequence: CASSPGVVDNEQFF.

This clonotype came up a few times. This chain uses TRBV7-8 with TRBJ1-2; D ambiguous. Germline CDR1 is SGHVS and CDR2 is FQNEAQ. The CDR3 extends over 14 amino acids. V was shortened by 1 base and J by 8 bases, with 14 bases between the two germline ends. CDR3 sequence reads: CASSLEVLTRGYTF. For the CDR3, the DNA is TGTGCCAGCAGCTTAGAGGTCCTAACGAGGGGCTACACCTTC.

In its sample, this clonotype was seen a few times. The J gene is TRBJ2-7, the V gene TRBV20-1; 10 bases line up with TRBD1. Unmatched junction bases numbered 4, after V lost 4 bases and J lost 7 bases. Germline CDR1 and CDR2: DFQATT and SNEGSKA (reference sequence). CDR3 length: 12 residues. Here the CDR3 DNA reads TGCAGTGCTAAGACAGGGGGCCGGGAGCAGTACTTC. It yields the protein CSAKTGGREQYF.

This clonotype was detected many times. The V gene is TRBV29-1, the J gene TRBJ2-2; D ambiguous. Looked up from germline, CDR1 is SQVTM and CDR2 is ANQGSEA. The CDR3 totals 14 residues. The ends were cut back, 4 bases at V and 0 bases at J, with 9 bases in the middle. In nucleotides, the CDR3 is TGCAGCGTTGTATTAACATCGAACACCGGGGAGCTGTTTTTT. This encodes CSVVLTSNTGELFF.